Reported below is one TCR beta chain. Its antigen remains unidentified. The sequencer listed for this sample is Illumina HiSeq 2000. The TCR beta cDNA libraries were made using 5'RACE template switching, a step that added both a universal primer site and unique molecular identifiers. cDNA synthesis was primed from the TCR beta constant segment, followed by two successive PCR amplification steps. For the original study's pipeline: MIGEC was used to demultiplex reads and group the reads by UMI, and MiTCR was used to assemble and quantify clonotypes. Only TCR cDNA sequences supported by at least two reads were kept to exclude erroneous sequences. Downstream repertoire analysis used the tcR package, and clonotypes were matched across fractions by CDR3 nucleotide sequence plus V segment. VDJmatch was used to annotate antigen specificity against VDJdb, with one amino acid substitution in CDR3 permitted. The reads underwent TCRdb reprocessing, giving one record for each CDR3 protein sequence and no DNA. TCRdb's processing, not the authors' own work, is the source of the V and J calls. The sample table includes 550,000 to 600,000 distinct CDR3 sequences. The ten most abundant clones make up approximately 3.6% of the sample.

HCMV serostatus was determined by detecting HCMV-specific IgG in serum with a commercial ELISA kit. Peripheral blood mononuclear cells were isolated from blood by Ficoll density gradient centrifugation. In the germline V gene, CDR1 corresponds to SGHTA and CDR2 to FQGNSA. Spanning cysteine to phenylalanine, the CDR3 consists of 15 amino acids. DNA for this receptor is not on file. The data were taken from a study of T cells expressing NK-cell markers (dated by TCRdb to 2020 to 2021). Describing the broader study: In sorted CD3+CD56+NKG2C+, CD3+CD56+NKG2C- and CD3+CD56-NKG2C+ T-cell subsets from several donors, TCR beta-chain repertoires were profiled. Among the eight sequenced donors, seven were HCMV-seropositive and one was HCMV-seronegative. The eight sequenced donors were randomly selected healthy volunteers, three men and five women. Libraries were sequenced as 2 x 150 bp reads on Illumina HiSeq 2000/2500, MiSeq or NextSeq. General study outcomes and caveats: Those dominant clonotypes were again the most abundant among CD3+CD56-NKG2C+ cells in four donors, at about 25-60.1%. In over 5 donors, the dominant CD3+CD56+NKG2C+ clonotypes were among the top 10 CD8+ clonotypes and accounted for about 1.0-7.5% of CD8+ T cells. Whether the expanded NKG2C-expressing T cell clones were specific for HCMV antigens was left unclear.

The chain joins TRBV7-2 to TRBJ2-1; TCRdb's D gene call, TRBD1, goes unchecked for lack of DNA. The sequenced material came from blood T cells: a sorted CD56 or NKG2C T cell subset, CD4+ or CD8+ T cells, or bulk PBMC T cells (not recorded which). The TCR was taken from a man in his late teens or twenties in good health. Donor details come from another sample of the same person, matched by shared clones. The CDR3 region reads CASSLGQGRTGLSFF.